The 21 T cell receptor beta chains presented below share a single source sample, sequenced in a study of blood T cell repertoires in COVID-19. The method was immunoSEQ multiplex PCR; TCRdb's version includes in-frame clones alone and lacks a portion of them. The sample carries roughly 150,000 clones, 82% recorded once. Sequencing was performed on peripheral blood. These receptors all come from a woman of 80 years or more with acute or convalescent COVID-19.

V is TRBV1 and J is TRBJ1-2. TRBV1 has pseudogene status. CDR3 size: 13 residues. CDR3 loop: CTSSQPEGYGYTF. In nucleotides, the CDR3 is TGCACCAGCAGCCAGCCGGAGGGTTATGGCTACACCTTC.

A few counts support this clone. This chain connects TRBV4-1 to TRBJ2-3; 8 nucleotides line up with TRBD1. The CDR3 consists of 14 residues. V dropped 6 bases and J dropped 2; count of bases not matched to a gene: 4. The germline gives CDR1 MGHRA, CDR2 YSYEKL. CDR3 in amino acids: CASRLGQATDTQYF. Here the CDR3 DNA reads TGCGCCAGCAGACTGGGACAGGCCACAGATACGCAGTATTTT.

The V and J genes are TRBV5-1 and TRBJ2-7, with 8 bases that match TRBD1. The CDR3 loop spans 15 amino acids. Trimming took 4 bases from V and 6 from J; bases not matched to a gene: 12. Looked up from germline, CDR1 is SGHRS and CDR2 is YFSETQ. This CDR3 reads CASSPQGAQYGEQYF. The CDR3 DNA reads TGCGCCAGCAGCCCGCAGGGGGCTCAATACGGCGAGCAGTACTTC.

The rearrangement joins TRBV27 to TRBJ1-1; 8 bases line up with TRBD1. The V and J ends lost 5 bases and 4 bases, in that order; junction bases with no gene match: 3. Germline values: CDR1 MNHEY, CDR2 SMNVEV (reference sequence). This CDR3 comprises 13 residues. CDR3 nucleotide sequence: TGTGCCAGCAGTGGAACAGGGGGCACTGAAGCTTTCTTT. It specifies CASSGTGGTEAFF.

The chain links TRBV6-5 to TRBJ1-3; perhaps TRBD1 as D (6 bases). Looked up from germline, CDR1 is MNHEY and CDR2 is SVGAGI. This CDR3 comprises 14 residues. Between the trimmed V and J ends, which lost 6 bases and 7 bases, there was a span of 16 bases. CDR3 in amino acids: CASSRDKNQNTIYF. CDR3 DNA: TGTGCCAGCAGCCGGGACAAAAACCAGAACACCATATATTTT.

A few counts support this clone. The rearrangement links TRBV19 to TRBJ1-5; D unclear. This CDR3 has 12 residues. The V gene's germline CDR1 is LNHDA and CDR2 SQIVND (reference sequence). Trimming removed 2 bases from V and 5 bases from J, with 4 bases in between. The DNA of the CDR3 is TGTGCCAGTAGTATACTTCATCAGCCCCAGCATTTT. Amino acids: CASSILHQPQHF.

The chain joins TRBV5-1 to TRBJ2-7; 11 bases agree with TRBD1. V shed 6 bases, J shed 0 bases, and the junction held 2 bases outside the gene matches. In germline, CDR1 is SGHRS, CDR2 YFSETQ. The CDR3 spans 14 residues. CDR3 DNA: TGCGCCAGCAAAGGACAGGGGGCCTCCTACGAGCAGTACTTC. Its translation: CASKGQGASYEQYF.

This clone was observed a single time. This chain joins TRBV29-1 and TRBJ2-5, with D tentatively TRBD1 (5 bases). This CDR3 contains 10 residues. CDR1 SQVTM and CDR2 ANQGSEA come from the germline V gene. Trimming removed 7 bases from V and 2 bases from J, with 5 bases in between. As DNA, the CDR3 is TGCAGCGGACAGCAAGAGACCCAGTACTTC. Residues: CSGQQETQYF.

The chain joins TRBV6-2 or TRBV6-3 to TRBJ2-1, with D uncertain. V was clipped by 5 bases and J by 1 base, with 12 bases between them. CDR1 MNHEY and CDR2 SVGEGT come from the germline V gene. This CDR3 is built from 15 residues. The chain's CDR3 is CASSETPPSYNEQFF. In nucleotides, the CDR3 is TGTGCCAGCAGTGAGACTCCACCATCCTACAATGAGCAGTTCTTC.

This chain joins TRBV28 and TRBJ2-2, with D unclear. Trimming left V 5 bases short and J 2 bases short, with 15 bases between. Per germline, CDR1 MDHEN and CDR2 SYDVKM. The CDR3 is 16 residues long. The CDR3 is CASSPWRRGNTGELFF. CDR3 nucleotide sequence: TGTGCCAGCAGTCCCTGGCGCAGAGGAAACACCGGGGAGCTGTTTTTT. Combining the CDR3 with reference TRBV28 and TRBJ2-2 gives the whole variable domain DVKVTQSSRYLVKRTGEKVFLECVQDMDHENMFWYRQDPGLGLRLIYFSYDVKMKEKGDIPEGYSVSREKKERFSLILESASTNQTSMYLCASSPWRRGNTGELFFGEGSRLTVL.

The chain has TRBV7-9 and TRBJ1-5; TRBD1 aligns across 7 bases. This CDR3 region has 16 residues. The V segment lost 4 bases and the J segment 4 bases; nucleotides outside the gene matches: 10. In germline, CDR1 is SEHNR, CDR2 FQNEAQ (reference sequence). The CDR3 nucleotides are TGTGCCAGCAGCTCCACTCTGACAGGGCTAAATCAGCCCCAGCATTTT. It specifies CASSSTLTGLNQPQHF. The variable domain in full, completed from reference TRBV7-9 and TRBJ1-5, reads DTGVSQNPRHKITKRGQNVTFRCDPISEHNRLYWYRQTLGQGPEFLTYFQNEAQLEKSRLLSDRFSAERPKGSFSTLEIQRTEQGDSAMYLCASSSTLTGLNQPQHFGDGTRLSIL.

This chain uses TRBV9 with TRBJ2-1; 7 bases match TRBD2. The germline V gene encodes CDR1 SGDLS and CDR2 YYNGEE. There are 14 residues in the CDR3. The junction had 6 bases not matched to a gene; V was cut back by 4 bases and J by 5 bases. The DNA for the CDR3 is TGTGCCAGCAGCCCCGGGGGGACCAACAATGAGCAGTTCTTC. Amino acid sequence: CASSPGGTNNEQFF.

V and J are TRBV28 and TRBJ2-7, with 7 nucleotides matching TRBD1. CDR1 and CDR2 from the germline V gene are MDHEN and SYDVKM. There are 18 residues in the CDR3. V shed 2 bases and J 2 bases; nucleotides not matched to a gene: 15. The CDR3 region has the DNA TGTGCCAGCAGTTTAGTAGACTGGACAGGCCCTTATCCCTACGAGCAGTACTTC. Its protein is CASSLVDWTGPYPYEQYF.

This chain connects TRBV6-5 to TRBJ2-7, with a possible D match to TRBD2 (6 bases). V gave up 9 bases and J gave up 7 bases, with 16 bases separating them. The CDR3 sequence is 12 residues long. CDR1 MNHEY and CDR2 SVGAGI come from the germline V gene. The chain's CDR3 is CASRPRRGEQYF. The CDR3 DNA is TGTGCCAGTCGCCCCCGGCGGGGTGAGCAGTACTTC.

Worth noting for this clone: This specimen includes other DNA sequences encoding the same CDR3. The V gene is TRBV5-4, the J gene TRBJ1-1; D not resolved. Trimming took 4 bases from V and 1 from J, leaving 11 bases between them. Germline V lookup: CDR1 SGHNT, CDR2 YYREEE (reference sequence). The CDR3 is made up of 14 amino acids. As DNA, the CDR3 is TGTGCCAGCAGCCGAGGAAGCAGGAACACTGAAGCTTTCTTT. Its protein is CASSRGSRNTEAFF.

This chain uses TRBV5-4 with TRBJ1-6, with 7 nucleotides matching TRBD1. The germline V gene has CDR1 SGHNT and CDR2 YYREEE (reference sequence). This CDR3 has 13 amino acids. The V and J ends lost 4 bases and 13 bases, in that order; junction bases with no gene match: 8. This CDR3 reads CASSTGTVVPLHF. The CDR3, as DNA: TGTGCCAGCAGCACCGGGACAGTAGTTCCCCTCCACTTT.

By proportion, this clone is medium-sized. J is TRBJ1-2 and V is TRBV5-1; D unresolved. CDR1 is SGHRS, CDR2 YFSETQ, per germline. The V and J ends lost 0 bases and 5 bases respectively, with 5 bases between them. The CDR3 sequence is 12 residues long. The CDR3 is CASSLDIYGYTF. The CDR3 nucleotides are TGCGCCAGCAGCTTGGATATTTATGGCTACACCTTC.

A single count supports this clone. The chain couples TRBV19 to TRBJ1-1; 9 nucleotides align to TRBD1. This CDR3 region has 13 residues. CDR1 and CDR2 from the germline V gene are LNHDA and SQIVND (reference sequence). Losses at the gene ends were 9 bases for V and 3 bases for J; bases not matched to a gene: 5. The CDR3 nucleotides are TGTGCCAGCTTACAGGGGGCCTACACTGAAGCTTTCTTT. This encodes CASLQGAYTEAFF.

The V call is TRBV5-1, the J call TRBJ1-2; weak D call: TRBD1 (6 bases). V dropped 0 bases and J dropped 6 bases, with 12 bases sitting between them. There are 14 residues in the CDR3. Germline V lookup: CDR1 SGHRS, CDR2 YFSETQ. The CDR3 here is CASSLAAGEHGYTF. CDR3 nucleotide sequence: TGCGCCAGCAGCTTGGCGGCAGGGGAACATGGCTACACCTTC.

This clone came up a few times. The genes are TRBV6-5 and TRBJ1-5; D remains ambiguous. Trimming stripped 7 bases from V and 2 bases from J, with 12 bases between. Germline V gene lookup returns CDR1 MNHEY and CDR2 SVGAGI. The CDR3 contains 14 residues. The CDR3 spells CASTKAVGNQPQHF. CDR3 in DNA: TGTGCCAGCACAAAGGCGGTCGGCAATCAGCCCCAGCATTTT.

The J gene is TRBJ2-1, the V gene TRBV2; 7 bases map to TRBD1. V shed 7 bases, J shed 3 bases, and the junction held 6 bases outside the gene matches. Germline CDR1 is SNHLY and CDR2 is FYNNEI. The CDR3 contains 14 residues. The CDR3 spells CASNRDSGYNEQFF. The DNA of the CDR3 is TGTGCCAGCAATCGGGACAGTGGCTACAATGAGCAGTTCTTC.